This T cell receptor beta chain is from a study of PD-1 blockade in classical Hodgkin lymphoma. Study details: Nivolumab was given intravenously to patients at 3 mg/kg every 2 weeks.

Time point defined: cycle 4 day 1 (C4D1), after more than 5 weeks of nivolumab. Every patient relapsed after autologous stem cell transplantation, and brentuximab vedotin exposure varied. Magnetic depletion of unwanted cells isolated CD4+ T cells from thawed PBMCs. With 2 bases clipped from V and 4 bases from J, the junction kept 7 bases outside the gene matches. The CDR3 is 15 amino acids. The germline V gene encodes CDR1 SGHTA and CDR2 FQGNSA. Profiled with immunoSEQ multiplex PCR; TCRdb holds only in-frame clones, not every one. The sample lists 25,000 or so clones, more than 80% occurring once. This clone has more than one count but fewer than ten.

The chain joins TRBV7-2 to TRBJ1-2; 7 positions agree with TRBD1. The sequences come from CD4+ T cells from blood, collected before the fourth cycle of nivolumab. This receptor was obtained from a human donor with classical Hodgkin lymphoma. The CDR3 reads CASSLFWDSVYGYTF. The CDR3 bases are TGTGCCAGCAGCTTATTCTGGGACAGCGTCTATGGCTACACCTTC.